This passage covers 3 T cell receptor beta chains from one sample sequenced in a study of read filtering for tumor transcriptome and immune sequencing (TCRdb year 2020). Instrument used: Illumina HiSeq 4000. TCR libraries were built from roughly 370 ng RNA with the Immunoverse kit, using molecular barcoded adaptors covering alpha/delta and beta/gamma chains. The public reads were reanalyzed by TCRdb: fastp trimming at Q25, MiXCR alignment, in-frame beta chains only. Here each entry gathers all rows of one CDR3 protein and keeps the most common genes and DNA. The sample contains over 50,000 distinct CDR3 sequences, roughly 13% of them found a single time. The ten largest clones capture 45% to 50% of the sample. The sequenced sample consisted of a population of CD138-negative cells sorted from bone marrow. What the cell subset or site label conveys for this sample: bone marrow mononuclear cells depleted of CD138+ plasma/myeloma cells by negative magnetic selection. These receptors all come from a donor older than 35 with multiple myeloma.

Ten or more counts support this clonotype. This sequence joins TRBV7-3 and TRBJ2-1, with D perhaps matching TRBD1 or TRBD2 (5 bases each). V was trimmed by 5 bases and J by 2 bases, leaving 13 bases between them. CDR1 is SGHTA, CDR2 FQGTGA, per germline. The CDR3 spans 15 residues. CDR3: CASSPGTETYNEQFF. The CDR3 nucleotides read TGTGCCAGCAGCCCCGGGACGGAGACCTACAATGAGCAGTTCTTC.

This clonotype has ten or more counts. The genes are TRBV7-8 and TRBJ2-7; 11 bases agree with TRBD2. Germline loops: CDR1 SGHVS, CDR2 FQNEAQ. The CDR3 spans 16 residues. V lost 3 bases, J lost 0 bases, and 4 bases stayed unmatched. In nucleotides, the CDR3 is TGTGCCAGCAGCTTCAGACTAGCGGGGACCTCCTACGAGCAGTACTTC. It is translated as CASSFRLAGTSYEQYF.

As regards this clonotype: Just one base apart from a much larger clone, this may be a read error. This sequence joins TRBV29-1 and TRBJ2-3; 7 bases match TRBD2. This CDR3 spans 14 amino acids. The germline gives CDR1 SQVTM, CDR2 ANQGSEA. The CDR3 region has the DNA TGCAGCGCTGGGTCTAGCGGTGCGCGGGATACGCGGTATTTT. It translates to CSAGSSGARDTRYF.